One sample yielded the 22 T cell receptor beta chains listed below, sequenced in a study of blood T cell repertoires in COVID-19. Produced via immunoSEQ multiplex PCR; TCRdb's table is partial and in-frame only. The repertoire holds about 260,000 clones, with approximately 89% as singletons. The sequencing sample was made of peripheral blood. The receptor set was obtained from a woman in her 50s with acute or convalescent COVID-19.

The chain carries TRBV7-2 and TRBJ1-4, with TRBD1 as a possible D gene (5 bases). Trimming removed 0 bases from V and 8 bases from J, with 13 bases in between. Germline values: CDR1 SGHTA, CDR2 FQGNSA. The CDR3 totals 15 residues. The CDR3 sequence is CASSLAWGDTEKLFF. The CDR3 bases are TGTGCCAGCAGCTTAGCTTGGGGGGATACAGAAAAACTGTTTTTT.

This clone was seen once. The chain employs TRBV7-2 and TRBJ2-7, with 11 positions matching TRBD2. CDR3 size: 14 residues. The junction had 3 bases not matched to a gene; V was cut back by 1 base and J by 7 bases. Germline CDR1 SGHTA, CDR2 FQGNSA. The CDR3 region has the DNA TGTGCCAGCAGCTTAGGCCTAGCGGGAGGAGAGCAGTACTTC. Encoded protein: CASSLGLAGGEQYF.

V gene TRBV28 combines with J gene TRBJ1-2; 9 bases are a match to TRBD1. From germline, CDR1 is MDHEN and CDR2 SYDVKM. This CDR3 has 16 residues. V lost 6 bases and J lost 3; bases outside the gene matches: 11. CDR3 in DNA: TGTGCCAGCAGACAAACAGGGGGCGCCGGGGACTATGGCTACACCTTC. Translation: CASRQTGGAGDYGYTF.

The chain links TRBV5-6 to TRBJ2-1; TRBD2 agrees at 8 bases. Trimming removed 2 bases from V and 3 bases from J; junction bases left unmatched: 1. CDR1 SGHDT and CDR2 YYEEEE come from the germline V gene. The CDR3 length is 14 residues. As DNA, the CDR3 is TGTGCCAGCAGCTTTCTAGCGGGCTACAATGAGCAGTTCTTC. It translates to CASSFLAGYNEQFF.

V usage is TRBV7-2 and J usage is TRBJ2-7, with 7 bases that match TRBD2. V lost 5 bases to trimming and J lost 4 bases; unmatched junction nucleotides: 8. This CDR3 region has 14 residues. Per the germline V gene, CDR1 is SGHTA and CDR2 is FQGNSA. The CDR3 spells CASSARLATYEQYF. The CDR3 DNA reads TGTGCCAGCAGCGCCCGACTAGCCACGTACGAGCAGTACTTC.

This clone was seen only once. The chain employs TRBV28 and TRBJ2-1; 11 bases match TRBD2. Losses at the gene ends were 5 bases for V and 9 bases for J; bases not matched to a gene: 9. Germline CDR1 reads MDHEN; CDR2 reads SYDVKM. The CDR3 consists of 15 residues. CDR3 amino acids: CASSAYSGRAGEQFF. CDR3 bases: TGTGCCAGCAGTGCCTATAGCGGGAGGGCCGGTGAGCAGTTCTTC.

This rearrangement joins TRBV30 to TRBJ2-1, with TRBD2 identical over 13 bases. CDR1 is GTSNPN and CDR2 is SVGIG in the germline V gene (reference sequence). Unmatched junction bases numbered 9, after V lost 7 bases and J lost 3 bases. CDR3 length equals 16 residues. Written as DNA, the CDR3 is TGTGCCTACACCGGGACTAGCGGGAACTACTACAATGAGCAGTTCTTC. Its translation: CAYTGTSGNYYNEQFF.

DNA of the CDR3: TGTGCCAGCAGCTTAGCCTCCTTTGGGCGAGCCGGCAATGAGCAGTTCTTC. Its protein product is CASSLASFGRAGNEQFF. The V and J genes are TRBV13 and TRBJ2-1; D not certain. V was clipped by 1 base and J by 6 bases, with 19 bases between them. Per germline, CDR1 PRHDT and CDR2 FYEKMQ (reference sequence). The CDR3 extends over 17 amino acids. Full variable domain (rest looked up from reference TRBV13 and TRBJ2-1): AAGVIQSPRHLIKEKRETATLKCYPIPRHDTVYWYQQGPGQDPQFLISFYEKMQSDKGSIPDRFSAQQFSDYHSELNMSSLELGDSALYFCASSLASFGRAGNEQFFGPGTRLTVL.

The rearrangement uses TRBV6-5 and TRBJ2-7; D unresolved. The CDR3 is 13 residues long. Germline assignment: CDR1 MNHEY and CDR2 SVGAGI. Deletions cut 4 bases from V and 5 bases from J, with 12 bases between. CDR3 nucleotides: TGTGCCAGCAGTTGGCAGCTGACTGACGAGCAGTACTTC. Translation: CASSWQLTDEQYF.

Only a few counts were recorded for this clone. The chain links TRBV18 to TRBJ2-3; no firm D call. Germline V gene data show CDR1 as KGHSH and CDR2 as LQKENI. V lost 0 bases and J lost 5, with 6 bases in between. This CDR3 region has 13 residues. The CDR3 DNA reads TGTGCCAGCTCACCACCGTCCCAAGATACGCAGTATTTT. Its protein is CASSPPSQDTQYF.

CDR3: CASSKLVRYEQYF. The CDR3 DNA sequence: TGTGCCAGCAGCAAACTAGTAAGGTACGAGCAGTACTTC. V and J are TRBV28 and TRBJ2-7, with a weak D call TRBD2 (5 bases). Trimming stripped 6 bases from V and 4 bases from J, with 13 bases between. Germline-derived CDR1 and CDR2 are MDHEN and SYDVKM. This CDR3 spans 13 amino acids.

The chain combines TRBV6-2 or TRBV6-3 with TRBJ2-5; D is perhaps TRBD2 (6 bases). CDR3 length equals 14 residues. Germline V lookup: CDR1 MNHEY, CDR2 SVGEGT. Between the trimmed V and J ends, which lost 6 bases and 7 bases, there was a span of 18 bases. DNA for the CDR3: TGTGCCAGCAGCCTCGGGGAGGTCGGTGGGACCCAGTACTTC. Amino acid sequence: CASSLGEVGGTQYF.

The chain links TRBV2 to TRBJ2-6; 10 positions agree with TRBD1. The CDR3 is 18 residues long. J was trimmed by 1 base and V by 3 bases; bases with no gene match: 6. Germline CDR1 reads SNHLY; CDR2 reads FYNNEI. The CDR3 loop is CASSEEDRGWSGANVLTF. CDR3 nucleotides: TGTGCCAGCAGTGAGGAGGACAGGGGGTGGTCTGGGGCCAACGTCCTGACTTTC. Using reference TRBV2 and TRBJ2-6 for the parts outside the CDR3, the full variable domain is EPEVTQTPSHQVTQMGQEVILRCVPISNHLYFYWYRQILGQKVEFLVSFYNNEISEKSEIFDDQFSVERPDGSNFTLKIRSTKLEDSAMYFCASSEEDRGWSGANVLTFGAGSRLTVL.

The rearrangement links TRBV12-3 or TRBV12-4 to TRBJ1-1, with D tentatively TRBD1 (5 bases). The CDR3 consists of 13 residues. V was clipped by 5 bases and J by 3 bases, with 10 bases between them. The chain's CDR3 is CASSPGGDTEAFF. The CDR3 nucleotides read TGTGCCAGCAGTCCCGGGGGTGACACTGAAGCTTTCTTT.

V usage is TRBV7-9 and J usage is TRBJ1-3; D gene uncertain. The CDR3 loop spans 12 amino acids. Trimming stripped 3 bases from V and 3 bases from J, with 3 bases between. The germline gives CDR1 SEHNR, CDR2 FQNEAQ (reference sequence). This CDR3 is CASSFSGNTIYF. The DNA for the CDR3 is TGTGCCAGCAGCTTCAGTGGAAACACCATATATTTT.

The CDR3 region is CASSSIAGVSEQYF. The CDR3 DNA is TGTGCCAGCAGCTCAATAGCGGGAGTGTCCGAGCAGTACTTC. The rearrangement joins TRBV5-8 to TRBJ2-7; 9 nucleotides line up with TRBD2. After removal of 3 bases from V and 6 bases from J, the junction contained 7 bases not matched to a gene. Germline-derived CDR1 and CDR2 are SGHTS and YDEGEE. The CDR3 contains 14 residues.

This chain uses TRBV12-3 or TRBV12-4 with TRBJ2-2, with no clear D. This CDR3 region has 12 residues. Trimming took off 5 bases at V and 4 bases at J, with 5 bases between the two ends. CDR3 sequence reads: CASSLITGELFF. The CDR3, as DNA: TGTGCCAGCAGTCTAATCACCGGGGAGCTGTTTTTT.

The chain uses TRBV15 and TRBJ2-2; D is undetermined. The germline gives CDR1 LNHNV, CDR2 YYDKDF (reference sequence). V was shortened by 4 bases and J by 4 bases, with 13 bases between the two germline ends. This CDR3 comprises 15 residues. DNA for the CDR3: TGTGCCACCAGCATTTCCGGGTCCGGCACCGGGGAGCTGTTTTTT. Translating it yields CATSISGSGTGELFF.

The gene calls are TRBV5-1 and TRBJ2-7; 9 nucleotides line up with TRBD2. Unmatched junction bases numbered 19, after V lost 0 bases and J lost 6 bases. The CDR3 contains 19 residues. Germline V gives CDR1 SGHRS, CDR2 YFSETQ. The CDR3 DNA reads as TGCGCCAGCAGCTTGGCCGGTAAACTCGCGGGAGGGACCTCCGGCGAGCAGTACTTC. Translating it yields CASSLAGKLAGGTSGEQYF. The whole variable domain, remainder taken from reference TRBV5-1 and TRBJ2-7, is KAGVTQTPRYLIKTRGQQVTLSCSPISGHRSVSWYQQTPGQGLQFLFEYFSETQRNKGNFPGRFSGRQFSNSRSEMNVSTLELGDSALYLCASSLAGKLAGGTSGEQYFGPGTRLTVT.

The chain recombines TRBV4-1 with TRBJ1-1, with unresolved D. This CDR3 contains 15 residues. The germline V gene has CDR1 MGHRA and CDR2 YSYEKL. V lost 0 bases and J lost 6, with 14 bases in between. As DNA, the CDR3 is TGCGCCAGCAGCCAAGAGGTGGCCCCGTACGCTGAAGCTTTCTTT. The encoded protein is CASSQEVAPYAEAFF.

Written as DNA, the CDR3 is TGTGCCAGCACCGTTTCCAGGGCCGGCGAGCAGTACTTC. Translating it yields CASTVSRAGEQYF. The rearrangement links TRBV12-3 or TRBV12-4 to TRBJ2-7; D is possibly TRBD1 (5 bases). V lost 7 bases to trimming and J lost 6 bases, with 16 bases between them. This CDR3 comprises 13 residues.

The rearrangement joins TRBV29-1 to TRBJ1-1, with unresolved D. The CDR3 is 11 residues long. V shed 6 bases and J shed 4 bases, with 9 bases lying between them. Germline values: CDR1 SQVTM, CDR2 ANQGSEA. Here the CDR3 DNA reads TGCAGCGTCGCCAGAGGCACTGAAGCTTTCTTT. Translation: CSVARGTEAFF.